These T cell receptor beta chains were read from a single sample in a study of shared clonotypes between healthy human individuals. Profiled with immunoSEQ multiplex PCR; TCRdb holds only in-frame clones, not every one. The sample has about 1.5 million clones, approximately 98% seen once; the top ten hold approximately 0.44%. The sample comprised naive CD4+ T cells sorted from blood. The receptors were sampled from a man younger than 45 in good health. Each CDR3 is given with its conserved first and last residue. Fields, in order: D gene, J gene, V gene, CDR3 protein, CDR3 DNA. A D gene is named only where the DNA matches it firmly.

D gene: -; J gene: TRBJ2-7; V gene: TRBV18; CDR3 protein: CASSPPDAPYEQYF; CDR3 DNA: TGTGCCAGCTCACCACCGGACGCGCCCTACGAGCAGTACTTC
D gene: TRBD1; J gene: TRBJ1-1; V gene: TRBV11-3; CDR3 protein: CASSAQGVRDTEAFF; CDR3 DNA: TGTGCCAGCAGTGCCCAGGGGGTAAGAGACACTGAAGCTTTCTTT
D gene: -; J gene: TRBJ1-2; V gene: TRBV5-1; CDR3 protein: CASAPVQGYGYTF; CDR3 DNA: TGCGCCAGTGCCCCTGTGCAGGGGTATGGCTACACCTTC
D gene: -; J gene: TRBJ2-2; V gene: TRBV5-1; CDR3 protein: CASKISRGELFF; CDR3 DNA: TGCGCCAGCAAAATCTCTAGAGGGGAGCTGTTTTTT
D gene: TRBD1; J gene: TRBJ1-5; V gene: TRBV15; CDR3 protein: CATSRDGTGYQPQHF; CDR3 DNA: TGTGCCACCAGCAGAGATGGGACAGGGTATCAGCCCCAGCATTTT
D gene: -; J gene: TRBJ2-7; V gene: TRBV5-4; CDR3 protein: CASSLEGPDSYEQYF; CDR3 DNA: TGTGCCAGCAGCTTGGAGGGCCCGGACTCCTACGAGCAGTACTTC
D gene: -; J gene: TRBJ1-2; V gene: TRBV10-3; CDR3 protein: CAISESRSGQTSGYTF; CDR3 DNA: TGTGCCATCAGTGAGTCGAGATCGGGACAAACGTCCGGCTACACCTTC
D gene: -; J gene: TRBJ1-4; V gene: TRBV9; CDR3 protein: CASSPGATNEKLFF; CDR3 DNA: TGTGCCAGCAGCCCAGGGGCCACTAATGAAAAACTGTTTTTT
D gene: TRBD1; J gene: TRBJ2-7; V gene: TRBV28; CDR3 protein: CASKLGTVSYEQYF; CDR3 DNA: TGTGCCAGCAAGCTGGGGACAGTTTCCTACGAGCAGTACTTC
D gene: -; J gene: TRBJ2-1; V gene: TRBV5-1; CDR3 protein: CASSRLPTTYNEQFF; CDR3 DNA: TGCGCCAGCAGCCGCTTACCGACTACCTACAATGAGCAGTTCTTC
D gene: TRBD2; J gene: TRBJ2-3; V gene: TRBV6-1; CDR3 protein: CASSPLAGGMDTQYF; CDR3 DNA: TGTGCCAGCAGTCCTCTAGCGGGAGGGATGGATACGCAGTATTTT
D gene: -; J gene: TRBJ2-5; V gene: TRBV28; CDR3 protein: CASGDQETQYF; CDR3 DNA: TGTGCCAGCGGGGACCAAGAGACCCAGTACTTC
D gene: -; J gene: TRBJ2-5; V gene: TRBV25-1; CDR3 protein: CASSDVGPQETQYF; CDR3 DNA: TGTGCCAGCAGTGACGTGGGACCCCAAGAGACCCAGTACTTC
D gene: -; J gene: TRBJ1-3; V gene: TRBV5-1; CDR3 protein: CASSPGTSGNTIYF; CDR3 DNA: TGCGCCAGCAGCCCAGGTACCTCTGGAAACACCATATATTTT